The sequence of this TCR beta chain was determined in a study of early T cells in non-severe SARS-CoV-2 infection. On the study more broadly: Chains were not paired, and sequencing was done on bulk RNA from unsorted whole blood. Whole-study results and caveats: Sequences matched to VDJdb favored anti-spike CD8 responses, while private and CD4 specificities were missed.

Attachment of unique molecular identifiers to individual cDNA molecules was performed. TCRdb processed the 5' RACE reads anew with MiXCR; each CDR3 protein has one entry. The table includes about 35,000 distinct CDR3 sequences, over 4.5% detected once. This CDR3 is built from 15 residues. V dropped 3 bases and J dropped 0 bases, with 13 bases sitting between them. The germline CDR1 and CDR2 sequences are DFQATT and SNEGSKA (reference sequence). As for this clonotype: The antigen remains undetermined.

The sequence derives from an adult who was a healthcare worker with PCR-confirmed SARS-CoV-2 infection or an uninfected control (not recorded which). The sequenced sample consisted of whole blood. This chain connects TRBV20-1 to TRBJ2-3, with D maybe TRBD1 (7 bases). In DNA form, the CDR3 reads TGCAGTGCTAGCCAGGGGGGACCTAGCACAGATACGCAGTATTTT. Protein: CSASQGGPSTDTQYF.